This T cell receptor (beta chain) originates from a study of shared clonotypes between healthy human individuals. The deep-level immunoSEQ assay was used. Libraries were prepared by immunoSEQ multiplex PCR; TCRdb keeps only in-frame clonotypes and omits some of them. The sample lists 2 million to 2.5 million clones; over 85% were seen once. CDR1 and CDR2 (germline): MNHNS, SASEGT. The CDR3 is made up of 15 amino acids. V was trimmed by 1 base and J by 2 bases, leaving 12 bases between them. Sequencing was performed on naive CD4+ T cells from PBMCs. Described subset: CD45RA+ positively selected. This receptor was obtained from a man aged 18-30 years in good health. Some clones in this sample may be carry-over from other donors' samples. The chain combines TRBV6-1 with TRBJ2-7; D ambiguous. CDR3 sequence: CASSEVGGGPYEQYF. The DNA of the CDR3 is TGTGCCAGCAGTGAAGTCGGCGGCGGCCCCTACGAGCAGTACTTC.